This T cell receptor beta chain was obtained from a study of immune characterization of retroperitoneal liposarcoma. TCRdb fed the PCR reads into MiXCR, producing one record per CDR3 protein. The table records about 8,000 distinct CDR3 sequences, around 40% of them present only once. Germline loops: CDR1 MNHEY, CDR2 SVGEGT. The CDR3 runs to 17 residues. The ends were cut back, 6 bases at V and 0 bases at J, with 18 bases in the middle. The sequence was collected from a male donor with retroperitoneal liposarcoma. The sequenced sample was tumor tissue. The chain employs TRBV6-2 or TRBV6-3 and TRBJ2-1; perhaps TRBD2 as D (6 bases). The CDR3 is CASSSDYSLSSYNEQFF. The DNA of the CDR3 is TGTGCCAGCAGCTCGGACTACTCCCTAAGCTCCTACAATGAGCAGTTCTTC.